This TCR beta chain was sequenced during a study of T cell responses to AZD1222 COVID-19 vaccine. Turning to the study itself: Pooled samples include second doses given at about 4 or 12 weeks.

V lost 0 bases to trimming and J lost 2 bases, with 7 bases between them. Germline CDR1 reads KGHSY; CDR2 reads FQNENV. The CDR3 length is 14 residues. Regarding the study as a whole: White British donors predominated, females outnumbered males, and clonal diversity was possibly underestimated. Recipients of two AZD1222 doses showed rising Spike-specific TCR breadth and depth. Only after the peak T cell response were repertoires sampled.

This clone was detected a few times. Its antigen is not known. Data came from immunoSEQ multiplex PCR; TCRdb stores just in-frame clones and leaves some out. Of approximately 180,000 clones in the sample, approximately 90% are singletons; the top ten hold approximately 3%. The sequence came from an adult in good health. The rearrangement links TRBV16 to TRBJ1-2; D ambiguous. The sample in question was peripheral blood, obtained on day 0 of AZD1222 vaccination. CDR3 amino acids: CASSQSAGNYGYTF. The CDR3 DNA reads TGTGCCAGCAGCCAATCGGCGGGAAACTATGGCTACACCTTC.